The sequence of this T cell receptor beta chain was determined in a study of blood T cell repertoires in COVID-19. Study-level background: PBMCs, B-cell-depleted T cells, or T cells provided the cDNA or gDNA that made up the material.

Authors' analysis steps: Estimated nucleated cell counts came from reference gene primer amplification. Using immunoSEQ multiplex PCR, the repertoire was profiled, and TCRdb retains in-frame clones only, with some absent. The D gene and trimming were derived from the DNA, and the V and J assignments and clone size from that table. Of 360,000 or so clones listed, roughly nine tenths were seen once; the top ten hold 1.5% to 2%. CDR3 length: 13 amino acids. Germline V gives CDR1 GTSNPN, CDR2 SVGIG (reference sequence). V lost 8 bases and J lost 0, with 8 bases in between. Donors of Cohort 3 who recovered were those that had two negative PCRs, clearance, or symptom resolution.

Sequencing used PBMCs or T cells enriched from blood (not recorded which). The sequence was obtained from a woman aged 25 to 39 who had recovered from COVID-19. This chain joins TRBV30 and TRBJ1-6; D is undetermined. CDR3 DNA: TGTGCCGGGATGAGCTCCTATAATTCACCCCTCCACTTT. Its translation is CAGMSSYNSPLHF.